This T cell receptor beta chain was retrieved from a study of T cell responses to AZD1222 COVID-19 vaccine. The study's findings and limits: Seropositivity was recorded at baseline in only a handful of AZD1222 recipients.

The CDR3 is made up of 16 amino acids. The germline CDR1 and CDR2 sequences are SGHDN and FVKESK. V lost 4 bases, J lost 5 bases, and 6 bases stayed unmatched. This clone was counted a single time. The antigen is undetermined. Here immunoSEQ multiplex PCR was the method, and the copy in TCRdb shows in-frame clones only, minus some. The sample lists over 130,000 clones; more than 85% were seen once. This chain connects TRBV14 to TRBJ2-4, with 12 bases that match TRBD2. The receptor was derived from an adult who received the AZD1222 COVID-19 vaccine. The source was peripheral blood, collected 28 days after the second AZD1222 dose. CDR3 in amino acids: CASSLLAGGPENIQYF. CDR3 bases: TGTGCCAGCAGCCTTCTAGCGGGAGGGCCCGAAAACATTCAGTACTTC. The full variable domain, with the rest looked up from reference TRBV14 and TRBJ2-4, is EAGVTQFPSHSVIEKGQTVTLRCDPISGHDNLYWYRRVMGKEIKFLLHFVKESKQDESGMPNNRFLAERTGGTYSTLKVQPAELEDSGVYFCASSLLAGGPENIQYFGAGTRLSVL.